This TCR beta chain came from a study of CD8 T cells in ankylosing spondylitis. This CDR3 region has 12 residues. Per the germline V gene, CDR1 is SQVTM and CDR2 is ANQGSEA. Points from the study as a whole: Some of these motif variants have turned up before, in reports on reactive arthritis synovial fluid and blood. Clones that were linked to disease were CD8+ and were relatively rare in peripheral blood. One TCR beta motif, made up of about 8 highly homologous variants, appeared characteristic of ankylosing spondylitis blood. Reported data indicate significant enrichment of disease-linked clones within matched ankylosing spondylitis synovial fluid.

Construction of TCR beta libraries was performed using quantitative 5'-RACE with molecular barcodes. A single record per CDR3 protein comes from TCRdb applying MiXCR to the 5' RACE reads. Seen here are 650,000 to 800,000 distinct CDR3 sequences, 15% to 20% observed once, and the top ten hold under 20%. This clonotype was observed at least ten times. Its target is not known. The sample was blood, either unsorted or a sorted T cell fraction (not recorded which). The chain links TRBV29-1 to TRBJ2-1, with a weak D call TRBD2 (6 bases). The TCR sequence derives from a male donor with ankylosing spondylitis. CDR3 in DNA: TGCAGTACTGATGCCGGGGGCAATGAGCAGTTCTTC. Translating gives CSTDAGGNEQFF.